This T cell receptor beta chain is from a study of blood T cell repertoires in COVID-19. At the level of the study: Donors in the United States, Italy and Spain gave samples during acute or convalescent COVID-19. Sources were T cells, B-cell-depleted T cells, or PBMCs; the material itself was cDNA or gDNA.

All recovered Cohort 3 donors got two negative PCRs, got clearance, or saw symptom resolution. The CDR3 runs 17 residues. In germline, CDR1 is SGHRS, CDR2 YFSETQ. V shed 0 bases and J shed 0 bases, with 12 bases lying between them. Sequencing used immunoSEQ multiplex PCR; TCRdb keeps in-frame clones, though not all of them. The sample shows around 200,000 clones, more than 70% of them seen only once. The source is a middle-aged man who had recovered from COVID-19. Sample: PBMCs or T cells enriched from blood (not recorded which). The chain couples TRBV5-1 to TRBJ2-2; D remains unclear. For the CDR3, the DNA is TGCGCCAGCAGCTTGGTACAGATAAATCCGAACACCGGGGAGCTGTTTTTT. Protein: CASSLVQINPNTGELFF. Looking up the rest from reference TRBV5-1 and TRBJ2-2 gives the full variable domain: KAGVTQTPRYLIKTRGQQVTLSCSPISGHRSVSWYQQTPGQGLQFLFEYFSETQRNKGNFPGRFSGRQFSNSRSEMNVSTLELGDSALYLCASSLVQINPNTGELFFGEGSRLTVL.